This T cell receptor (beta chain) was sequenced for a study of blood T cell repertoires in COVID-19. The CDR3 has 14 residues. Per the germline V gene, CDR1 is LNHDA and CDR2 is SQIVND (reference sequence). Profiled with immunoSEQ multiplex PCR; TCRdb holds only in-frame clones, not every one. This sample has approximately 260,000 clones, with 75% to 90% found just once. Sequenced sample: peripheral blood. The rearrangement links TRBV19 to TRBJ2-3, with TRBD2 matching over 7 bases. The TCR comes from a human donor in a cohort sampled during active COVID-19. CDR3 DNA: TGTACCTCCCGAGGGGCGGGAGTAGGAGATACGCAGTATTTT. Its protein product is CTSRGAGVGDTQYF.